This record covers a single T cell receptor (beta chain). The germline V gene encodes CDR1 ENHRY and CDR2 SYGVKD. This CDR3 has 14 residues. Trimming removed 4 bases from V and 2 bases from J, with 10 bases in between. The sample is drawn from a study of blood T cell repertoires in COVID-19. Measured with immunoSEQ multiplex PCR; TCRdb has only the in-frame clones, and not every one. The table lists 160,000 or so clones, roughly 78% of them singletons. Input material: peripheral blood. The V call is TRBV10-3, the J call TRBJ2-3, with a tentative D call TRBD2 (6 bases). The TCR comes from a woman in her sixties or seventies with COVID-19, enrolled during active disease. CDR3 DNA: TGTGCCATCAGTGCGAAGGGACTCACAGATACGCAGTATTTT. Protein sequence: CAISAKGLTDTQYF.